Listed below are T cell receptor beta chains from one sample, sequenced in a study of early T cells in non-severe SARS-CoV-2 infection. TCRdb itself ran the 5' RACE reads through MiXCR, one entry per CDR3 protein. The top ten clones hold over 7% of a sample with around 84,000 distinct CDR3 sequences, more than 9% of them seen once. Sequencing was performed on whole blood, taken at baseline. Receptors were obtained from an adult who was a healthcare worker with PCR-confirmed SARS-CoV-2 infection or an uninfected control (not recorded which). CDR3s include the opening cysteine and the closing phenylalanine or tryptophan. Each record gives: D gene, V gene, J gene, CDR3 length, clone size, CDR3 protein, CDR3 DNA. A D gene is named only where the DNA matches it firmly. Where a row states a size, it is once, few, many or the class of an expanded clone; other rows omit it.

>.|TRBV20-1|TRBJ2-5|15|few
CSAITHQGHQETQYF
TGCAGTGCCATCACACACCAGGGGCACCAAGAGACCCAGTACTTC
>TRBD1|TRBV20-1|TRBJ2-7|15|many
CSARDVGGVGSEQYF
TGCAGTGCTAGAGATGTAGGGGGCGTGGGCTCCGAGCAGTACTTC
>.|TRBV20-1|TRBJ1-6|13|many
CSARGRNNSPLHF
TGCAGTGCTAGGGGACGGAATAATTCACCCCTCCACTTT
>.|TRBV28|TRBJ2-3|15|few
CASREMGGSTDTQYF
TGTGCCAGCAGAGAAATGGGGGGTAGCACAGATACGCAGTATTTT
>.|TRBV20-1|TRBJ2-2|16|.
CSARDRGRLPTGELFF
TGCAGTGCTAGAGATCGGGGACGGCTTCCCACCGGGGAGCTGTTTTTT
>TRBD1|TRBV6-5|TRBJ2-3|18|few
CASSYPPSRDRGMDTQYF
TGTGCCAGCAGTTACCCCCCGTCCAGGGACAGGGGTATGGATACGCAGTATTTT
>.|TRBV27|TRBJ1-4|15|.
CASSLIGETNEKLFF
TGTGCCAGCAGTTTAATAGGGGAGACTAATGAAAAACTGTTTTTT
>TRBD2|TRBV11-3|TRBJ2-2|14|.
CASSRGANTGELFF
TGTGCCAGCAGCCGGGGGGCGAACACCGGGGAGCTGTTTTTT
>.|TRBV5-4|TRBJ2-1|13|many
CASSPRGGNEQFF
TGTGCCAGCAGCCCCCGGGGTGGCAATGAGCAGTTCTTC
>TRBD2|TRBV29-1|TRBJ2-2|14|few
CSVRFSTSAGELFF
TGCAGCGTCCGATTCAGCACTAGCGCCGGGGAGCTGTTTTTT
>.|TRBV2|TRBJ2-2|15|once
CASSEGLLGPGELFF
TGTGCCAGCAGTGAAGGGTTACTAGGCCCCGGGGAGCTGTTTTTT
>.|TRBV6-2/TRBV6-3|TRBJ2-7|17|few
CASSPAVGRGGSNEQYF
TGTGCCAGCAGCCCTGCGGTTGGCAGGGGAGGAAGCAACGAGCAGTACTTC
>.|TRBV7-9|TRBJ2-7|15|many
CASSLGDQGRYEQYF
TGTGCCAGCAGCTTAGGGGACCAGGGGCGTTACGAGCAGTACTTC
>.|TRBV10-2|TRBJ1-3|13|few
CAGTPNDGNTIYF
TGCGCCGGTACCCCGAACGATGGAAACACCATATATTTT
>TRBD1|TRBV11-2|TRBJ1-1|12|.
CASRPGQGTAFF
TGTGCCAGCAGACCGGGACAGGGGACAGCTTTCTTT
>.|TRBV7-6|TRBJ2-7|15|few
CASSPAGTPTYEQYF
TGTGCCAGCAGCCCAGCCGGGACCCCGACGTACGAGCAGTACTTC
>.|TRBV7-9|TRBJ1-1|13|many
CASSLQDDTEAFF
TGTGCCAGCAGCTTACAGGATGACACTGAAGCTTTCTTT
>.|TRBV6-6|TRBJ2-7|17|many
CASTPGLGFSTFYEQYF
TGTGCCAGCACACCGGGACTCGGATTTTCCACCTTCTACGAGCAGTACTTC
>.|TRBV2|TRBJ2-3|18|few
CASSEAQVGLFSTDTQYF
TGTGCCAGCAGTGAAGCGCAAGTGGGCCTGTTTAGCACAGATACGCAGTATTTT
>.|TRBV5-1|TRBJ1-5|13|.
CASSQGRGQPQHF
TGCGCCAGCAGCCAGGGCCGCGGGCAGCCCCAGCATTTT
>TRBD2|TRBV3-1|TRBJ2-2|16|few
CASSQAGAGNTGELFF
TGTGCCAGCAGCCAGGCGGGAGCGGGAAACACCGGGGAGCTGTTTTTT
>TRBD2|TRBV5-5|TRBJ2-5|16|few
CASSQPSGRGQETQYF
TGTGCCAGCAGCCAACCTAGCGGGAGAGGCCAAGAGACCCAGTACTTC
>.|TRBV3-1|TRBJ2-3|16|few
CASRKHGGSTTDTQYF
TGTGCCAGCAGAAAGCATGGGGGGTCGACGACAGATACGCAGTATTTT
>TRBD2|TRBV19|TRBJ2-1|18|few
CASAPGLAGDYPNNEQFF
TGTGCCAGTGCCCCGGGACTAGCGGGAGACTATCCGAACAATGAGCAGTTCTTC
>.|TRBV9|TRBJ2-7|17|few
CASSVDPGPYSSYEQYF
TGTGCCAGCAGCGTAGATCCCGGACCTTATAGCTCCTACGAGCAGTACTTC
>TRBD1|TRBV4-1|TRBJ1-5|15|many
CASSQGPQGNQPQHF
TGCGCCAGCAGCCAAGGACCACAGGGGAATCAGCCCCAGCATTTT
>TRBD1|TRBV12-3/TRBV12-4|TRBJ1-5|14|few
CASSSGTGRQPQHF
TGTGCCAGCAGCTCCGGGACAGGGCGACAGCCCCAGCATTTT
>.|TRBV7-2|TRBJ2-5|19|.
CASSLRPSQPLQGAQTQYF
TGTGCCAGCAGCTTACGGCCTTCGCAGCCGCTTCAGGGTGCGCAGACCCAGTACTTC
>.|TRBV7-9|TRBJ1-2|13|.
CASSRIVRSGYTF
TGTGCCAGCAGCCGTATAGTAAGAAGTGGCTACACCTTC
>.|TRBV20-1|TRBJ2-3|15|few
CSARSPSLYTDTQYF
TGCAGTGCTAGGAGCCCTAGCCTTTACACAGATACGCAGTATTTT
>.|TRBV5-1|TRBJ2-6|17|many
CASSLRILGSGANVLTF
TGCGCCAGCAGCCTACGGATCTTGGGCTCTGGGGCCAACGTCCTGACTTTC
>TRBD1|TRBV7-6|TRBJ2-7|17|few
CASSLASLGQGAYEQYF
TGTGCCAGCAGCTTAGCAAGTCTAGGGCAGGGGGCCTACGAGCAGTACTTC
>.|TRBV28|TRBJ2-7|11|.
CASRWEGEQYF
TGTGCCAGCAGGTGGGAAGGCGAGCAGTACTTC
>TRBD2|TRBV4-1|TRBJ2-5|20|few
CASSERTGVAGAAVGETQYF
TGCGCCAGCAGCGAAAGAACCGGAGTAGCGGGAGCTGCGGTAGGAGAGACCCAGTACTTC
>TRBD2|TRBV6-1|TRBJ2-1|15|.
CASSVLAGEYNEQFF
TGTGCCAGCAGTGTTCTAGCGGGAGAGTACAATGAGCAGTTCTTC
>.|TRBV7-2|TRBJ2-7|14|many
CASSLAGYPYEQYF
TGTGCCAGCAGCTTAGCGGGATACCCCTACGAGCAGTACTTC
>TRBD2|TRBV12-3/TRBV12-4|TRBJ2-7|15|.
CASAPFSGRAYEQYF
TGTGCCAGCGCCCCCTTTAGCGGGAGGGCCTACGAGCAGTACTTC
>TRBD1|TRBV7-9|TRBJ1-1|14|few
CASRLQGKDTEAFF
TGTGCCAGCAGGTTACAGGGGAAGGACACTGAAGCTTTCTTT
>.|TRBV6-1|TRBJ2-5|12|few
CASSERAETQYF
TGTGCCAGCAGTGAACGGGCAGAGACCCAGTACTTC
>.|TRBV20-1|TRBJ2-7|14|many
CSARPRDFYYEQYF
TGCAGTGCTAGACCCCGGGACTTCTACTACGAGCAGTACTTC
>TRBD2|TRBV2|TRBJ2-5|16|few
CASRQGLAESGGTQYF
TGTGCCAGCAGGCAAGGACTAGCGGAATCGGGAGGGACCCAGTACTTC
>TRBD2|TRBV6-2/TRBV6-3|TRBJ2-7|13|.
CASRHSGSYEQYF
TGTGCCAGCAGGCATAGCGGGAGCTACGAGCAGTACTTC
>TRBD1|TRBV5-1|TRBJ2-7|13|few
CASADQGAVEQYF
TGCGCCAGCGCAGATCAGGGGGCGGTCGAGCAGTACTTC
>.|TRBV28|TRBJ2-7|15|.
CASSSHTGHSDEQYF
TGTGCCAGCAGTTCCCACACCGGGCACTCTGATGAGCAGTACTTC
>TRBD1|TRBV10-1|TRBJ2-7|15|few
CASSERGTGPSEQYF
TGCGCCAGCAGTGAGAGGGGGACAGGACCCTCGGAGCAGTACTTC
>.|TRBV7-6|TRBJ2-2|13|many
CASSLIEAGELFF
TGTGCCAGCAGCTTAATAGAAGCCGGGGAGCTGTTTTTT
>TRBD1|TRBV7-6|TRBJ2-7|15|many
CASSLATDRAYEQYF
TGTGCCAGCAGCTTAGCTACGGACAGGGCCTACGAGCAGTACTTC
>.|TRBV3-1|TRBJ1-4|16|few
CASSQTPSSRVEKLFF
TGTGCCAGCAGCCAAACTCCCTCCTCCAGGGTTGAAAAACTGTTTTTT
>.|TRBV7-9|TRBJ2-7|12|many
CASREGTYEQYF
TGTGCCAGCAGAGAGGGGACCTACGAGCAGTACTTC
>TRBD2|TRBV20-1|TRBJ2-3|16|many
CSAREETSGSFYTQYF
TGCAGTGCTAGAGAAGAGACTAGCGGGAGTTTTTATACGCAGTATTTT
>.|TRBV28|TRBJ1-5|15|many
CASRQTGNSNQPQHF
TGTGCCAGCAGGCAAACAGGAAATAGCAATCAGCCCCAGCATTTT
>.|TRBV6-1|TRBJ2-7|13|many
CASSVTLNWEQYF
TGTGCCAGCAGTGTAACCCTCAACTGGGAGCAGTACTTC
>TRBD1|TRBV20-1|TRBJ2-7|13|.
CSADRRRSYEQYF
TGCAGCGCGGACAGGCGTCGATCCTACGAGCAGTACTTC
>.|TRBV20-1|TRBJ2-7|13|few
CSARGLGGYEQYF
TGCAGTGCTAGAGGACTGGGGGGATACGAGCAGTACTTC
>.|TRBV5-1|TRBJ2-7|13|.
CASSPAGAYEQYF
TGCGCCAGCAGCCCGGCCGGCGCCTACGAGCAGTACTTC
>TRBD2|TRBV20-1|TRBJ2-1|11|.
CSARWGGEQFF
TGCAGTGCTAGATGGGGGGGTGAGCAGTTCTTC
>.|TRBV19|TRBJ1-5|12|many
CASSTRWQPQHF
TGTGCCAGTAGTACCCGTTGGCAGCCCCAGCATTTT
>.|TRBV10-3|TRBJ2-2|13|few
CAISRDSTGELFF
TGTGCCATCAGTCGGGACTCCACCGGGGAGCTGTTTTTT
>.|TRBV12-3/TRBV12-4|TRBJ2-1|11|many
CASSKYNEQFF
TGTGCCAGCAGCAAATACAATGAGCAGTTCTTC